The 15 T cell receptor beta chains below were found in one sample sequenced in a study of cytomegalovirus exposure and HLA in healthy donors. PCR primers comprised 60 Vbeta and 13 Jbeta primers. Data came from immunoSEQ multiplex PCR; TCRdb stores just in-frame clones and leaves some out. The sample comprises about 130,000 clones, approximately 72% of which are singletons, and approximately 2.6% rests with the top ten. The source material was PBMCs. Receptors were obtained from a human donor in good health.

This clone was picked up one time. The chain links TRBV4-3 to TRBJ1-6, with D perhaps matching TRBD1 (5 bases). CDR1 is LGHNA and CDR2 is YSLEER in the germline V gene. The CDR3 consists of 17 residues. V dropped 0 bases and J dropped 7 bases, with 16 bases sitting between them. CDR3 DNA: TGCGCCAGCAGCCAAGATTGGGTAGGGGCGGTGAATTCACCCCTCCACTTT. Translating gives CASSQDWVGAVNSPLHF.

A few counts support this clone. The chain recombines TRBV5-1 with TRBJ2-7; a weak D match, TRBD1 (5 bases). Germline lookup yields CDR1 SGHRS and CDR2 YFSETQ. Trimming took 3 bases from V and 5 from J, leaving 18 bases between them. The CDR3 extends over 15 amino acids. CDR3 sequence reads: CASSSRAGFFNEQYF. For the CDR3, the DNA is TGCGCCAGCAGCTCAAGGGCAGGGTTTTTCAACGAGCAGTACTTC.

This clone turned up a few times. J is TRBJ1-1 and V is TRBV11-1; a weak D match, TRBD1 (5 bases). Germline V CDR1 and CDR2: SGHAT, FQDESV (reference sequence). V was trimmed by 5 bases and J by 5 bases, leaving 12 bases between them. This CDR3 comprises 13 residues. CDR3 DNA: TGTGCCAGCAGCCTAGAGGGGTGGACTGAAGCTTTCTTT. Its protein is CASSLEGWTEAFF. Supplemented by reference TRBV11-1 and TRBJ1-1, the full variable domain reads EAEVAQSPRYKITEKSQAVAFWCDPISGHATLYWYRQILGQGPELLVQFQDESVVDDSQLPKDRFSAERLKGVDSTLKIQPAELGDSAMYLCASSLEGWTEAFFGQGTRLTVV.

This chain links TRBV5-4 with TRBJ1-2, with D uncertain. Between the trimmed V and J ends, which lost 1 base and 4 bases, there was a span of 8 bases. Germline V gene lookup returns CDR1 SGHNT and CDR2 YYREEE (reference sequence). This CDR3 comprises 13 residues. The CDR3 DNA sequence: TGTGCCAGCAGCTTGAGACGGAGCTATGGCTACACCTTC. Translating it yields CASSLRRSYGYTF.

V usage is TRBV14 and J usage is TRBJ2-2; no reliable D call. Trimming pared 3 bases from V and 6 bases from J, leaving 8 bases between. The CDR3 covers 13 residues. From germline, CDR1 is SGHDN and CDR2 FVKESK. The CDR3: CASSHSVAGELFF. The CDR3 DNA sequence: TGTGCCAGCAGCCACTCCGTTGCCGGGGAGCTGTTTTTT.

This sequence joins TRBV15 and TRBJ2-5; 9 bases are shared with TRBD2. Gene TRBJ2-7 matches the end of the DNA better, so the J call may be wrong. Germline V CDR1 and CDR2: LNHNV, YYDKDF (reference sequence). The length of the CDR3 is 14 residues. The CDR3 protein is CATSALAGSYEQYF. CDR3 DNA sequence: TGTGCCACCAGCGCACTAGCGGGTTCCTACGAGCAGTACTTC.

V and J are TRBV20-1 and TRBJ1-4; tentative D call: TRBD1 (5 bases). CDR3 length: 11 amino acids. V lost 8 bases and J 8 bases, leaving 12 bases between the germline ends. Looked up from germline, CDR1 is DFQATT and CDR2 is SNEGSKA (reference sequence). CDR3 in DNA: TGCAGTACTTTTCGACAGGAAAAACTGTTTTTT. This gives the protein CSTFRQEKLFF.

This chain uses TRBV4-2 with TRBJ1-6, with 7 bases matching TRBD1. The CDR3 has 14 amino acids. The germline gives CDR1 LGHNA, CDR2 YNFKEQ. Unmatched junction bases numbered 2, after V lost 1 base and J lost 8 bases. The CDR3 DNA follows: TGTGCCAGCAGCCAAGGGACAGGTCATTCACCCCTCCACTTT. This encodes CASSQGTGHSPLHF.

The chain is built from TRBV18 and TRBJ1-4; D ambiguous. The length of the CDR3 is 13 residues. With 2 bases removed from V and 8 bases from J, the gap between germline ends came to 9 bases. Germline-derived CDR1 and CDR2 are KGHSH and LQKENI. The chain's CDR3 is CASSPTRGEKLFF. For the CDR3, the DNA is TGTGCCAGCTCACCAACGCGAGGCGAAAAACTGTTTTTT.

Only a few counts were recorded for this clone. The gene calls are TRBV29-1 and TRBJ2-4, with D possibly matching TRBD2 (7 bases). The V and J ends lost 7 bases and 13 bases respectively, with 17 bases between them. The germline CDR1 and CDR2 sequences are SQVTM and ANQGSEA. The CDR3 sequence is 11 residues long. CDR3 nucleotides: TGCAGCGCTCGGGGGGCGGGGTCCCAGTACTTC. Translation: CSARGAGSQYF.

For this clone: At the DNA level, this CDR3 is encoded by other sequences in the same sample as well. This chain uses TRBV7-9 with TRBJ1-1; the D is unclear. There are 14 residues in the CDR3. CDR1 SEHNR and CDR2 FQNEAQ come from the germline V gene (reference sequence). The V and J ends lost 3 bases and 0 bases respectively, with 8 bases between them. CDR3 in amino acids: CASSLDFMNTEAFF. The CDR3 coding sequence is TGTGCCAGCAGCTTGGACTTCATGAACACTGAAGCTTTCTTT.

J is TRBJ2-3 and V is TRBV7-2, with 9 nucleotides matching TRBD2. V shed 0 bases, J shed 9 bases, and the junction held 13 bases outside the gene matches. The length of the CDR3 is 17 residues. Per germline, CDR1 SGHTA and CDR2 FQGNSA. CDR3 sequence (DNA): TGTGCCAGCAGCTTAGCTCGGCTAGCGGGGCACTTAGGGACGCAGTATTTT. Translated, it gives CASSLARLAGHLGTQYF.

The chain recombines TRBV19 with TRBJ2-5; a possible D gene is TRBD2 (6 bases). Near its end, the DNA agrees better with TRBJ2-7, so the J call may be wrong. The CDR3 contains 14 residues. Germline-derived CDR1 and CDR2 are LNHDA and SQIVND (reference sequence). In DNA, the CDR3 is TGTGCCAGTAGTCCAAAGGCGGGATTGTACGAGCAGTACTTC. This translates into CASSPKAGLYEQYF.

V is TRBV6-5 and J is TRBJ1-5; possible D gene TRBD1, 6 bases. Between the trimmed V and J ends, which lost 0 bases and 6 bases, there was a span of 12 bases. In germline, CDR1 is MNHEY, CDR2 SVGAGI. This CDR3 contains 15 residues. CDR3 DNA: TGTGCCAGCAGTTACTCGGCAGGGGACGGTCAGCCCCAGCATTTT. Amino acids: CASSYSAGDGQPQHF.

The chain has TRBV7-6 and TRBJ2-5; TRBD2 agrees at 12 bases. The end of the DNA is better explained by TRBJ2-7, so the J call may be wrong. The CDR3 has 15 residues. Germline V gene data show CDR1 as SGHVS and CDR2 as FNYEAQ. Written as DNA, the CDR3 is TGTGCCAGCAGCAATCTAGCGGGGGGGCCCTCCGAGCAGTACTTC. It specifies CASSNLAGGPSEQYF.